The next 14 T cell receptor beta chains were all read from a single sample in a study of healthy donors' naive CD4 and CD8 T cells (dated by TCRdb to the mid-2010s). The sequencer listed for this sample is 454 GS FLX Titanium. TCR libraries were built from approximately 500 ng of total RNA with a previously published linear amplification protocol. TCRdb reworked the public reads: Q25 trimming with fastp, MiXCR clone assembly, productive beta chains retained. Each CDR3 protein appears once, grouped with its most common genes and DNA. This sample comprises approximately 200,000 distinct CDR3 sequences, 74% of them detected only once. Roughly 2.4% of the sample belongs to the ten largest clones. The specimen sequenced was naive CD4+ and CD8+ T cells sorted from blood, pooled from several donors. Read against the paper, the sample's cell subset or site label means: FACS-sorted naive CD4+ (CD45RO-CD45RA+) and naive CD8+ (CD45RA+CD27bright) T cells. The receptors here all came from a pool of human donors in good health; the sample pools cells from several healthy donors.

The chain couples TRBV6-5 to TRBJ2-3; D might be TRBD1 (6 bases). The CDR3 length is 15 residues. Germline CDR1 is MNHEY and CDR2 is SVGAGI. The germline V and J ends were trimmed by 2 bases and 1 base, with 10 bases remaining between them. CDR3: CASSYGGHRTDTQYF. The CDR3 DNA reads as TGTGCCAGCAGTTACGGGGGACACCGCACAGATACGCAGTATTTT.

The chain employs TRBV29-1 and TRBJ2-7; 7 nucleotides align to TRBD1. The CDR3 is 12 amino acids. Germline V gene data show CDR1 as SQVTM and CDR2 as ANQGSEA. Unmatched junction bases numbered 6, after V lost 4 bases and J lost 6 bases. CDR3 protein: CSVGQGDAEQYF. CDR3 bases: TGCAGCGTTGGACAGGGAGATGCCGAGCAGTACTTC.

V is TRBV29-1 and J is TRBJ2-2; possible D gene TRBD2, 6 bases. The CDR3 is made up of 14 amino acids. V was shortened by 4 bases and J by 2 bases, with 11 bases between the two germline ends. Germline lookup yields CDR1 SQVTM and CDR2 ANQGSEA. In DNA form, the CDR3 reads TGCAGCGTTGTGGGGACTCCTAACACCGGGGAGCTGTTTTTT. Its translation: CSVVGTPNTGELFF.

There are a few counts of this clonotype. This chain joins TRBV19 and TRBJ2-5; D may match TRBD1 or TRBD2 (5 bases each). The CDR3 runs 14 residues. Germline V lookup: CDR1 LNHDA, CDR2 SQIVND (reference sequence). V was shortened by 5 bases and J by 5 bases, with 15 bases between the two germline ends. The CDR3 protein is CASSPGPIRETQYF. CDR3 in DNA: TGTGCCAGTAGTCCGGGACCCATCCGTGAGACCCAGTACTTC.

This clonotype has only a few counts. This rearrangement joins TRBV5-1 to TRBJ1-6; TRBD1 matches 9 bases. CDR3 length equals 16 residues. After removal of 7 bases from V and 8 bases from J, the junction contained 13 bases not matched to a gene. Germline CDR1 is SGHRS and CDR2 is YFSETQ. CDR3 nucleotide sequence: TGCGCCAGCTCACCCGTACAGGGGGCAAAGGATTCACCCCTCCACTTT. This codes for CASSPVQGAKDSPLHF.

This clonotype was seen a single time. The chain uses TRBV7-9 and TRBJ2-7; D possibly corresponds to TRBD2 (6 bases). The CDR3 sequence is 19 residues long. Germline V CDR1 and CDR2: SEHNR, FQNEAQ (reference sequence). The V and J ends lost 5 bases and 2 bases respectively, with 28 bases between them. CDR3 sequence (DNA): TGTGCCAGCAGCGGATACCAACTAGTGGGGGGATTCCCTACCTACGAGCAGTACTTC. Translated: CASSGYQLVGGFPTYEQYF.

The chain joins TRBV6-1 to TRBJ1-2; D ambiguous. The CDR3 runs to 14 residues. Trimming left V 0 bases short and J 4 bases short, with 9 bases between. Germline V gives CDR1 MNHNS, CDR2 SASEGT. Here the CDR3 DNA reads TGTGCCAGCAGTGAAGCTCCAAGGACCTATGGCTACACCTTC. This sequence encodes CASSEAPRTYGYTF.

This clonotype was detected only a few times. CDR3 sequence (DNA): TGTGCCAGCTCACCTTTGGGAGCAGGGCAGAACGAGCAGTACTTC. Translation: CASSPLGAGQNEQYF. The chain couples TRBV18 to TRBJ2-7; D may match TRBD1 or TRBD2 (5 bases each). This CDR3 spans 15 amino acids. Germline CDR1 is KGHSH and CDR2 is LQKENI. V was clipped by 3 bases and J by 5 bases, with 17 bases between them.

The chain is built from TRBV20-1 and TRBJ2-1; D unresolved. The germline V gene has CDR1 DFQATT and CDR2 SNEGSKA (reference sequence). Trimming removed 0 bases at V and 5 bases at J, with 20 bases between. The CDR3 contains 17 residues. The CDR3 sequence is CSARDSKGTSTNNEQFF. The CDR3 DNA reads TGCAGTGCTAGAGATAGTAAGGGTACCTCTACAAACAATGAGCAGTTCTTC.

V and J are TRBV29-1 and TRBJ2-1; unclear D gene. The germline V gene encodes CDR1 SQVTM and CDR2 ANQGSEA. CDR3 length equals 12 residues. The V gene lost 2 bases and the J gene lost 10 bases, with 12 bases spanning the gap. CDR3 sequence reads: CSVEPMRREQFF. DNA for the CDR3: TGCAGCGTTGAACCTATGCGGCGGGAGCAGTTCTTC.

The chain uses TRBV29-1 and TRBJ2-7; D not resolved. Looked up from germline, CDR1 is SQVTM and CDR2 is ANQGSEA. V dropped 3 bases and J dropped 0 bases, with 3 bases sitting between them. CDR3 size: 11 residues. The CDR3 here is CSVDTSYEQYF. Written as DNA, the CDR3 is TGCAGCGTTGACACCTCCTACGAGCAGTACTTC.

This chain links TRBV19 with TRBJ2-7; D possibly corresponds to TRBD1 (5 bases). The CDR3 runs 15 residues. CDR1 is LNHDA and CDR2 is SQIVND in the germline V gene (reference sequence). Trimming took off 4 bases at V and 3 bases at J, with 16 bases between the two ends. The CDR3 loop is CASSSVSGIGYEQYF. The DNA of the CDR3 is TGTGCCAGTAGTAGCGTTTCAGGGATCGGCTACGAGCAGTACTTC.

The chain combines TRBV29-1 with TRBJ2-7, with 8 positions matching TRBD1. V lost 7 bases and J lost 2; bases outside the gene matches: 10. Germline lookup yields CDR1 SQVTM and CDR2 ANQGSEA. This CDR3 comprises 14 residues. In nucleotides, the CDR3 is TGCAGCGCCGTATCAGGGGGCAATCCCTACGAGCAGTACTTC. As protein: CSAVSGGNPYEQYF.

In this sample, this clonotype turned up a few times. V is TRBV29-1 and J is TRBJ1-1; the D gene is possibly TRBD1 (5 bases). This CDR3 has 13 residues. CDR1 is SQVTM and CDR2 is ANQGSEA in the germline V gene. The V and J ends lost 6 bases and 8 bases respectively, with 19 bases between them. The DNA of the CDR3 is TGCAGCGTCGGCCGCCGACAGATCTCAGAAGCTTTCTTT. Protein product: CSVGRRQISEAFF.